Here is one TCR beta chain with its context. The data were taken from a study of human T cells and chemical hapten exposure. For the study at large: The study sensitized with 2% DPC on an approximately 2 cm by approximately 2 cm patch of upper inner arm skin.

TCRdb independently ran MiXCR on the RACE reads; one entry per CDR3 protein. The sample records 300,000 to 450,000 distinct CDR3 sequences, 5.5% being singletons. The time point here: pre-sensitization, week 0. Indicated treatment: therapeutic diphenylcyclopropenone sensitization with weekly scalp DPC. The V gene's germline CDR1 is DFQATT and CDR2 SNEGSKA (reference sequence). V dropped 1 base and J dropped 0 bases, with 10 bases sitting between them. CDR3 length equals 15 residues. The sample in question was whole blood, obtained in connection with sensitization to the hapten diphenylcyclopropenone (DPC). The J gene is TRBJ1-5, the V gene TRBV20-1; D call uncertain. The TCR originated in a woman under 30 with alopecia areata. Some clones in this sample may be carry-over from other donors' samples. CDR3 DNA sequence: TGCAGTGCTAGAGGGGCGAAAAATAGCAATCAGCCCCAGCATTTT. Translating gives CSARGAKNSNQPQHF.